This note documents a single T cell receptor (beta chain) sequence. Its antigen is undetermined. The sample belongs to a study of type 1 regulatory T cells. Study in general: This in vitro CD4 product, T-allo10, is enriched for Tr1 cells and alloantigen-specific.

TCRdb redid the calling of the reads with MiXCR, one entry per CDR3 protein. The repertoire consists of about 68,000 distinct CDR3 sequences, with around 60% occurring once and the leading ten covering 7% to 9.5%. The graft donor-derived T-allo10 cells reportedly recognize host alloantigens, are anergic, and suppress alloantigen-specifically. The clonotype was recovered from a human donor in good health. Sequenced material: cultured T cells, either the whole culture or a sorted T cell fraction (not recorded which). Subset defined: Tr1-enriched cell product generated in vitro against host alloantigens.

The CDR3: CASIRLGGPGNEQFF. DNA for the CDR3: TGTGCCAGCATCCGGCTGGGTGGGCCGGGGAATGAGCAGTTCTTC. The gene calls are TRBV5-4 and TRBJ2-1, with TRBD2 as a possible D gene (5 bases). Trimming cost V 6 bases and J 7 bases, with 20 bases left between them. The length of the CDR3 is 15 residues. CDR1 and CDR2 from the germline V gene are SGHNT and YYREEE (reference sequence).